The clone carrying this T cell receptor beta chain was observed at least ten times. Antigen specificity is unknown. V lost 3 bases and J 3 bases, leaving 12 bases between the germline ends. Germline CDR1 is SGHKS and CDR2 is YYEKEE (reference sequence). This CDR3 is built from 14 residues. This record belongs to a study of early T cells in non-severe SARS-CoV-2 infection. The study's findings and limits: Matching results from VDJdb favored anti-spike CD8 responses, leaving private and CD4 specificities undetected.

TCRdb re-derived calls from the 5' RACE reads in MiXCR, one entry per CDR3 protein. The profile covers 20,000 to 25,000 distinct CDR3 sequences, with roughly 4.7% appearing a single time and under 10% taken by the ten largest. The clonotype originates from an adult who was a healthcare worker with PCR-confirmed SARS-CoV-2 infection or an uninfected control (not recorded which). The sequenced sample consisted of whole blood. This chain links TRBV5-5 with TRBJ1-2; the D gene is possibly TRBD1 (6 bases). CDR3 sequence (DNA): TGTGCCAGCAGCTCAGGCGGACAGTACTATGGCTACACCTTC. It translates to CASSSGGQYYGYTF.